The 11 T cell receptor beta chains reported below all come from one sample, sequenced in a study of blood T cell repertoires in COVID-19. TCRdb's copy holds only in-frame clones and misses some; the assay was immunoSEQ multiplex PCR. The table records 250,000 to 300,000 clones, around 89% of them present only once. Sequenced material: peripheral blood. The source of these receptors is a woman under 40 who had recovered from COVID-19.

The chain recombines TRBV6-4 with TRBJ1-4; 8 positions agree with TRBD1. The germline CDR1 and CDR2 sequences are MRHNA and SNTAGT. The junction had 9 bases not matched to a gene; V was cut back by 7 bases and J by 8 bases. The CDR3 loop spans 14 amino acids. In DNA form, the CDR3 reads TGTGCCAGCACTCGGACAGGGTGGTCCGAAAAACTGTTTTTT. Amino acid sequence: CASTRTGWSEKLFF.

V is TRBV28 and J is TRBJ2-3; D might be TRBD1 (5 bases). The CDR3 runs to 12 residues. Trimming stripped 6 bases from V and 3 bases from J, with 7 bases between. The germline gives CDR1 MDHEN, CDR2 SYDVKM. The CDR3 sequence is CASRRQTDTQYF. CDR3 nucleotides: TGTGCCAGCAGACGACAGACAGATACGCAGTATTTT.

V usage is TRBV18 and J usage is TRBJ1-1; weak D call: TRBD1 (5 bases). Between the trimmed V and J ends, which lost 3 bases and 2 bases, there was a span of 16 bases. The CDR3 is made up of 16 amino acids. Germline lookup yields CDR1 KGHSH and CDR2 LQKENI. Here the CDR3 reads CASSPLRTRENTEAFF. CDR3 bases: TGTGCCAGCTCACCGCTCCGGACAAGAGAAAACACTGAAGCTTTCTTT.

This sequence joins TRBV24-1 and TRBJ2-1; 9 bases are shared with TRBD2. Germline CDR1 and CDR2: KGHDR and SFDVKD. The CDR3 is made up of 14 amino acids. The trim removed 4 bases at V and 6 bases at J, leaving 3 bases unmatched. In DNA form, the CDR3 reads TGTGCCACCAGTGAAGGCGGGGGGGTCAATGAGCAGTTCTTC. Translated, it gives CATSEGGGVNEQFF.

The chain employs TRBV2 and TRBJ2-1; TRBD2 agrees at 12 bases. V lost 5 bases to trimming and J lost 8 bases; unmatched junction nucleotides: 7. The CDR3 has 15 amino acids. Germline CDR1 reads SNHLY; CDR2 reads FYNNEI. The CDR3: CASSRLAGGPDEQFF. The DNA of the CDR3 is TGTGCCAGCAGTCGTCTAGCGGGGGGGCCAGATGAGCAGTTCTTC.

The V and J genes are TRBV27 and TRBJ2-7, with D tentatively TRBD2 (6 bases). CDR3 length: 13 residues. Germline V gives CDR1 MNHEY, CDR2 SMNVEV (reference sequence). Trimming took off 4 bases at V and 6 bases at J, with 13 bases between the two ends. The CDR3 is CASSSDQGGEQYF. The DNA for the CDR3 is TGTGCCAGCAGTTCGGACCAGGGAGGCGAGCAGTACTTC.

The V and J genes are TRBV7-8 and TRBJ1-6, with no clear D. This CDR3 contains 15 residues. With 0 bases removed from V and 6 bases from J, the gap between germline ends came to 9 bases. CDR1 SGHVS and CDR2 FQNEAQ come from the germline V gene. CDR3 sequence (DNA): TGTGCCAGCAGCTTAGCTTCGGGGAGTAATTCACCCCTCCACTTT. Its protein product is CASSLASGSNSPLHF.

The V and J genes are TRBV4-1 and TRBJ2-3; 7 nucleotides line up with TRBD2. This CDR3 is built from 15 residues. The V segment lost 4 bases and the J segment 2 bases; nucleotides outside the gene matches: 6. Per germline, CDR1 MGHRA and CDR2 YSYEKL. CDR3 residues: CASSPVAGFTDTQYF. CDR3 coding DNA: TGCGCCAGCAGCCCGGTAGCGGGCTTCACAGATACGCAGTATTTT.

This sequence joins TRBV30 and TRBJ1-4, with D uncertain. CDR3 length equals 14 residues. Germline CDR1 reads GTSNPN; CDR2 reads SVGIG (reference sequence). V shed 1 base and J shed 2 bases, with 8 bases lying between them. CDR3 amino acids: CAWSGSSTNEKLFF. The CDR3 DNA sequence: TGTGCCTGGAGTGGTTCCTCGACTAATGAAAAACTGTTTTTT.

CDR3 in DNA: TGTGCCAGCAAGAAGAGTGGAGGGGGCCCCCGGGGGTATGGCTACACCTTC. It yields the protein CASKKSGGGPRGYGYTF. The rearrangement joins TRBV27 to TRBJ1-2, with 7 bases identical to TRBD1. Germline values: CDR1 MNHEY, CDR2 SMNVEV (reference sequence). Trimming at V came to 7 bases and at J to 5 bases, leaving 19 bases not matched to a gene. CDR3 length: 17 residues.

Note on this clone: Within the sample, other DNA sequences also encode this same CDR3. The chain combines TRBV5-1 with TRBJ2-3; 8 bases line up with TRBD1. Germline V gene data show CDR1 as SGHRS and CDR2 as YFSETQ. With 2 bases clipped from V and 3 bases from J, the junction kept 5 bases outside the gene matches. This CDR3 is 15 amino acids long. Here the CDR3 reads CASSLGQGGTDTQYF. DNA of the CDR3: TGCGCCAGCAGCTTAGGACAGGGAGGTACAGATACGCAGTATTTT.